The clone carrying this TCR beta chain was counted at least ten times. Its matching antigen is unknown. The data derive from a study of tumor-infiltrating lymphocytes in primary liver carcinoma. Study information: Stage T1-T3 N0M0 and a size of roughly 4.2 to 10 cm characterized the tumors.

Germline V gene data show CDR1 as SGHVS and CDR2 as FNYEAQ. V dropped 1 base and J dropped 7; count of bases not matched to a gene: 10. The CDR3 has 16 residues. A primer in the constant region served to generate TCR beta cDNA from roughly 450 ng of total RNA. Modified slightly, ARM-PCR produced TCR beta libraries over three nested multiplex PCR rounds. TRBV1-TRBV30 forward primers paired with a C-beta reverse primer drove the first two PCR rounds, roughly 9 cycles each. Via MiXCR, TCRdb re-called the multiplex PCR reads, giving one row per CDR3 protein. The sample records about 21,000 distinct CDR3 sequences, roughly 79% being singletons. The study's findings and limits: Tumor top-250-clone fraction significantly exceeded that of blood (p = 0.039). Among top clones, only about 7-24% appeared in all five tumor regions.

Co-extraction of RNA and DNA was performed on 20-30 mg of unsorted bulk tissue. This receptor was identified in a woman aged 25 to 39 with primary liver carcinoma and hepatitis B virus infection. Sequencing was carried out using liver tumor tissue from sampling region 1. The subset: tumor region T1, superior pole. J is TRBJ2-3 and V is TRBV7-6, with 8 bases identical to TRBD1. The CDR3 sequence: CASSLVGGQGRNTQYF. In DNA, the CDR3 is TGTGCCAGCAGCTTAGTAGGTGGACAGGGTAGAAATACGCAGTATTTT.